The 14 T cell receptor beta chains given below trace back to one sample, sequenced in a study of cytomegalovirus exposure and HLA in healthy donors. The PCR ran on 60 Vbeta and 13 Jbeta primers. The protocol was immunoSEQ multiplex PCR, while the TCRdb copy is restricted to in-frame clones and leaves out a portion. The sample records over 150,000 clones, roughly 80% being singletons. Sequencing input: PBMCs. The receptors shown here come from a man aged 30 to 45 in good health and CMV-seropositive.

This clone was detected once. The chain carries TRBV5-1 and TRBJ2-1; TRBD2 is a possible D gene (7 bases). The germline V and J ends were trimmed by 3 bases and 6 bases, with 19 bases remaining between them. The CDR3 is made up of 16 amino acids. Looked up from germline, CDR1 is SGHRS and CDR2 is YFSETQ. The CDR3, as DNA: TGCGCCAGCAGCTCCCTTGGTGGGGGGGCCGCCAATGAGCAGTTCTTC. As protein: CASSSLGGGAANEQFF.

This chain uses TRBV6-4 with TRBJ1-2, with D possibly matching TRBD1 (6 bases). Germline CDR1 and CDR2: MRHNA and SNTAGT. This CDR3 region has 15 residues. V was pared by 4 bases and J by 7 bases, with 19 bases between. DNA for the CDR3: TGTGCCAGCAGTGTTTCGTTCCGGGGGGCAGGTGGCTACACCTTC. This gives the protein CASSVSFRGAGGYTF.

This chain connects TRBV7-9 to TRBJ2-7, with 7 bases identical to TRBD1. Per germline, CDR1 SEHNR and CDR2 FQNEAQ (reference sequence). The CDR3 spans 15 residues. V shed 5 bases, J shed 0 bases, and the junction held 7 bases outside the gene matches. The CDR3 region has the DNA TGTGCCAGCAGCCCGGTGGACAGGAGCTCCTACGAGCAGTACTTC. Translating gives CASSPVDRSSYEQYF.

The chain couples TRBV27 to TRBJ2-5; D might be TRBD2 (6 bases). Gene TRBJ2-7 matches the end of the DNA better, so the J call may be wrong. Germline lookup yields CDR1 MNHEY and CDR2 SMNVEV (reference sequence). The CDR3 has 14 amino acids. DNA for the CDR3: TGTGCCAGCAGTTTGAGCGGGCCAACCTACGAGCAGTACTTC. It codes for CASSLSGPTYEQYF.

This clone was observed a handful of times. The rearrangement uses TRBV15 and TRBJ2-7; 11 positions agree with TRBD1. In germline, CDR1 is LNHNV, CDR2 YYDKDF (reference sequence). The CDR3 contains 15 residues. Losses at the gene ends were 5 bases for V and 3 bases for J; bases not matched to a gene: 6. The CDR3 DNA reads TGTGCCACCAGCGTACCCGGGACAGGGGGCTACGAGCAGTACTTC. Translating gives CATSVPGTGGYEQYF.

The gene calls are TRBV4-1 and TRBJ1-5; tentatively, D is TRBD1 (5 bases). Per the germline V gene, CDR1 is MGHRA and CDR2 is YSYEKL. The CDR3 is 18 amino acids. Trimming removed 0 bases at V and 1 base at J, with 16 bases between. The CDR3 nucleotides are TGCGCCAGCAGCCAAGATCCGGGCAGGGAAGGAAGCAATCAGCCCCAGCATTTT. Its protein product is CASSQDPGREGSNQPQHF.

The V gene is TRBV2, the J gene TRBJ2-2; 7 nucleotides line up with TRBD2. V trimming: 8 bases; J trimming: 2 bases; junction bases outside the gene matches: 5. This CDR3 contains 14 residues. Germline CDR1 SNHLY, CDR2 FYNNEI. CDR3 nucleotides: TGTGCCAGCGTTGGCGGGGGAAACACCGGGGAGCTGTTTTTT. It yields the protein CASVGGGNTGELFF. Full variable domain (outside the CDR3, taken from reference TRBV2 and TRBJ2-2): EPEVTQTPSHQVTQMGQEVILRCVPISNHLYFYWYRQILGQKVEFLVSFYNNEISEKSEIFDDQFSVERPDGSNFTLKIRSTKLEDSAMYFCASVGGGNTGELFFGEGSRLTVL.

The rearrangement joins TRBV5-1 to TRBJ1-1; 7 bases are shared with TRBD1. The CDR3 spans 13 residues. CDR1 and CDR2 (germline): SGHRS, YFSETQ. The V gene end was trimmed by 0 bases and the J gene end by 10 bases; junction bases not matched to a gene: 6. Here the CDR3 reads CASSLGQGELAFF. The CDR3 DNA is TGCGCCAGCAGCTTGGGCCAGGGGGAATTAGCTTTCTTT. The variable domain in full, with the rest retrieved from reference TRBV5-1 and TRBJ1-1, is KAGVTQTPRYLIKTRGQQVTLSCSPISGHRSVSWYQQTPGQGLQFLFEYFSETQRNKGNFPGRFSGRQFSNSRSEMNVSTLELGDSALYLCASSLGQGELAFFGQGTRLTVV.

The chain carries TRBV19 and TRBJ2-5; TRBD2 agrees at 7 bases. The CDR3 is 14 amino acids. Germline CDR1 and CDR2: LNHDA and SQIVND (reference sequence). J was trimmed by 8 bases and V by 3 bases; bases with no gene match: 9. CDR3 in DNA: TGTGCCAGTAGTATTTCGGGGGGTTTACGAACCCAGTACTTC. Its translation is CASSISGGLRTQYF.

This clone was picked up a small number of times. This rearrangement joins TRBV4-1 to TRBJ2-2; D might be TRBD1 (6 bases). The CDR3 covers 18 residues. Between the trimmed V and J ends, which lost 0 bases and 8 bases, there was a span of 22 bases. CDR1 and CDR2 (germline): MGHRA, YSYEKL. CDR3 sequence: CASSQDNLGARGAGELFF. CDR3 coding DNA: TGCGCCAGCAGCCAAGATAATTTGGGGGCGCGAGGGGCAGGGGAGCTGTTTTTT.

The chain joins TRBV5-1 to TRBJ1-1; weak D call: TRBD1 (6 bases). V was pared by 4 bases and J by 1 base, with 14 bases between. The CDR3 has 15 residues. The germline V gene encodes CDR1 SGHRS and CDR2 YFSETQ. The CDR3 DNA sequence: TGCGCCAGCAGCAGCGCTACGACAGGGAACACTGAAGCTTTCTTT. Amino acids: CASSSATTGNTEAFF.

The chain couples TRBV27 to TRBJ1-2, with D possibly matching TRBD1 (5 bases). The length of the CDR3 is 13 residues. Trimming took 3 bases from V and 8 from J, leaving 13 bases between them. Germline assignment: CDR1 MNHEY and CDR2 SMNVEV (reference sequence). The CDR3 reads CASSFEGALGYTF. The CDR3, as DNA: TGTGCCAGCAGTTTCGAAGGGGCGCTAGGCTACACCTTC.

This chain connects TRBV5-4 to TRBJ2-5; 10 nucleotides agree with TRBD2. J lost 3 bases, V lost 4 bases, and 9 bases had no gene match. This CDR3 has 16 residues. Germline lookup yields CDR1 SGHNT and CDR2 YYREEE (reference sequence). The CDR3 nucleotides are TGTGCCAGCAGCCCCCTCGAGCGGGGGGGGGAAGAGACCCAGTACTTC. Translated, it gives CASSPLERGGEETQYF.

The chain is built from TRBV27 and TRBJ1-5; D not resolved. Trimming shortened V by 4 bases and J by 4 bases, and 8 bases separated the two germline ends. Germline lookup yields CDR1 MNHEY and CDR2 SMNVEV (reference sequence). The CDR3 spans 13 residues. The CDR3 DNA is TGTGCCAGCAGTTCAACCCTAAATCAGCCCCAGCATTTT. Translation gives CASSSTLNQPQHF.